The rows below give T cell receptor beta chains drawn from one sample of a study of T-cell reconstitution after alpha-beta-depleted transplantation in children. One entry per CDR3 protein, called by TCRdb with MiXCR from the PCR reads. The table includes about 610,000 distinct CDR3 sequences, approximately 10% detected once. The sequenced sample was PBMCs from the stem cell graft donor, obtained from the stem cell graft. The receptor set was obtained from a human donor who donated a stem cell graft to a child with acute myeloid leukemia. Both conserved end residues are part of each CDR3. A D gene is named only where the DNA matches it firmly. The listing skips clone size in some rows; elsewhere it reads once, few, many or a size class.

clone_size cdr3_length j_call v_call d_call cdr3_aa cdr3_nt
many 13 TRBJ2-1 TRBV7-2 - CASSSSNGLGAFF TGTGCCAGCAGCTCGTCGAATGGGCTGGGGGCGTTCTTC
few 15 TRBJ2-7 TRBV7-2 TRBD2 CASALAGPGRYEQYF TGTGCCAGCGCCCTAGCGGGTCCTGGTCGCTACGAGCAGTACTTC
many 16 TRBJ2-1 TRBV7-9 TRBD1 CASSIPTGGLYNEQFF TGTGCCAGCAGCATACCGACAGGGGGCCTCTACAATGAGCAGTTCTTC
few 15 TRBJ2-1 TRBV7-9 - CASSPGGLGYNEQFF TGTGCCAGCAGCCCCGGTGGGTTGGGGTACAATGAGCAGTTCTTC
few 16 TRBJ2-3 TRBV10-3 TRBD2 CAISKSGGSSTDTQYF TGTGCCATCAGTAAATCGGGAGGCTCCTCTACAGATACGCAGTATTTT
many 17 TRBJ2-1 TRBV18 - CASSPRAGRSSYNEQFF TGTGCCAGCTCACCGCGGGCGGGACGGAGCTCCTACAATGAGCAGTTCTTC
many 14 TRBJ2-7 TRBV18 TRBD1 CASSFSGTGGEQYF TGTGCCAGCTCATTTTCCGGGACAGGGGGCGAGCAGTACTTC
many 18 TRBJ2-1 TRBV4-2 - CASSQGGTGGTKGGEQFF TGTGCCAGCAGCCAAGGCGGTACGGGCGGGACTAAAGGGGGTGAGCAGTTCTTC
few 16 TRBJ1-3 TRBV20-1 - CSARGNVDFSGNTIYF TGCAGTGCTAGGGGGAACGTTGACTTCTCTGGAAACACCATATATTTT
- 12 TRBJ2-3 TRBV6-5 TRBD1 CASSPQGYTQYF TGTGCCAGCAGTCCACAGGGGTATACGCAGTATTTT
many 15 TRBJ2-4 TRBV12-3/TRBV12-4 - CASSQPGTSVRIQYF TGTGCCAGCAGTCAGCCAGGGACGTCGGTTCGCATTCAGTACTTC
many 15 TRBJ1-5 TRBV7-8 - CASWSKGLWNQPQHF TGTGCCAGCTGGAGCAAGGGGTTGTGGAATCAGCCCCAGCATTTT
- 17 TRBJ2-7 TRBV9 TRBD2 CASSSQPRLAGDYEQYF TGTGCCAGCAGCTCCCAACCTCGGCTAGCGGGAGACTACGAGCAGTACTTC
many 11 TRBJ1-1 TRBV12-3/TRBV12-4 - CASRTNTEAFF TGTGCCAGCAGGACGAACACTGAAGCTTTCTTT